This T cell receptor beta chain stems from a study of blood T cell repertoires in COVID-19. As for the study in general: T cells, B-cell-depleted T cells, or PBMCs provided the cDNA or gDNA that served as material.

Recruits, aged roughly 18 to 95 years, lived in roughly 22 US areas. This clone was seen more than once but under ten times. Here immunoSEQ multiplex PCR was the method, and the copy in TCRdb shows in-frame clones only, minus some. Counted here are 300,000 or so clones, 80% to 90% occurring once; the ten biggest clones make up 4% to 5.5%. Deletions cut 4 bases from V and 2 bases from J, with 8 bases between. Germline CDR1 and CDR2: MNHEY and SVGEGT. This CDR3 is 13 amino acids long. V is TRBV6-2 or TRBV6-3 and J is TRBJ1-1; D unresolved. Sample: PBMCs or T cells enriched from blood (not recorded which). This clonotype was obtained from a woman in her thirties or forties with acute COVID-19. This chain's CDR3 is CASSLQTNTEAFF. The CDR3 nucleotides read TGTGCCAGCAGTTTACAGACCAACACTGAAGCTTTCTTT.